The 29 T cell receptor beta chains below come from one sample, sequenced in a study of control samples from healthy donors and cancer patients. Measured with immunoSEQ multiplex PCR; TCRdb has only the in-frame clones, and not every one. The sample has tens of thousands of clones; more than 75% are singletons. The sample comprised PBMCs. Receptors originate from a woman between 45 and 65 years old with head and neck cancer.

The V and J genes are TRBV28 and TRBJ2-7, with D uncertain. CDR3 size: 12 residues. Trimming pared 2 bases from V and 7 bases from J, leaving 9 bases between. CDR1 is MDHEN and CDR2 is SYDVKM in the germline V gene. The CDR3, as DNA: TGTGCCAGCAGTTTACTGTCTACTGAGCAGTACTTC. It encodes CASSLLSTEQYF.

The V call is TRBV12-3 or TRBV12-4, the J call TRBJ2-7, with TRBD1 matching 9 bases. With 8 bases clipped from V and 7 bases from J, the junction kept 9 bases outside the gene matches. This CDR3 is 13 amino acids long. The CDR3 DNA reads TGTGCCAGCTCCTCCGGGACAGGGAGGGAGCAGTACTTC. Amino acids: CASSSGTGREQYF.

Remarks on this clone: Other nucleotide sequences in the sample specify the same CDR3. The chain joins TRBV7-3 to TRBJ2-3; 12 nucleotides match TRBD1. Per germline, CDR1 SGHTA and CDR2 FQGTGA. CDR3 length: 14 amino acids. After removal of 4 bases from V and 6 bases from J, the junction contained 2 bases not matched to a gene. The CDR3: CASSSGQGADTQYF. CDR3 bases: TGTGCCAGCAGCTCGGGACAGGGGGCCGATACGCAGTATTTT.

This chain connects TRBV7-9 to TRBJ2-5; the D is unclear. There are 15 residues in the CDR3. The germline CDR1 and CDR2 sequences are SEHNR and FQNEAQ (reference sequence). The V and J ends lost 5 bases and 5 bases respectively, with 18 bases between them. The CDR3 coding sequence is TGTGCCAGCAGCATCCTTTTATCGCCCTGGGAGACCCAGTACTTC. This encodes CASSILLSPWETQYF.

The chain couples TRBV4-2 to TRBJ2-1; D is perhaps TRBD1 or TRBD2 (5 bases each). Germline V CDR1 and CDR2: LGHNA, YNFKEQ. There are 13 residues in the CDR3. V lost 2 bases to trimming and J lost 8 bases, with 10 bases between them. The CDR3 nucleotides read TGTGCCAGCAGCCAACAGGGAGTGGATGAGCAGTTCTTC. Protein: CASSQQGVDEQFF.

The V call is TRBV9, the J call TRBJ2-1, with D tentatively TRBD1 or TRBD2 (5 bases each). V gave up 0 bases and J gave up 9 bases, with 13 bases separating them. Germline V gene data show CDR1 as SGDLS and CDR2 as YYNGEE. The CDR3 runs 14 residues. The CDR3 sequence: CASSVDDRGVEQFF. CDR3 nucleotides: TGTGCCAGCAGCGTAGATGACCGAGGGGTTGAGCAGTTCTTC.

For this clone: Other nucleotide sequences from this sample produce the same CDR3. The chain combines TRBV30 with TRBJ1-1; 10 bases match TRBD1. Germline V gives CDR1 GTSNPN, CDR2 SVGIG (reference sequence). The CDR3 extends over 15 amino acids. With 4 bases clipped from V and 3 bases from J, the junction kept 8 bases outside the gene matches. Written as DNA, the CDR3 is TGTGCCTGGACCCTCATGACAGGGGGCTACACTGAAGCTTTCTTT. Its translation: CAWTLMTGGYTEAFF.

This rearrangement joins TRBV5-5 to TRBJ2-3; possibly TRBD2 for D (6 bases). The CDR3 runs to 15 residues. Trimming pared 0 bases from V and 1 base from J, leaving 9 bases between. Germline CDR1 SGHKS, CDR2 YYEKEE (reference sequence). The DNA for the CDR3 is TGTGCCAGCAGCTTGGTGACGGGGGGCACAGATACGCAGTATTTT. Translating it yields CASSLVTGGTDTQYF.

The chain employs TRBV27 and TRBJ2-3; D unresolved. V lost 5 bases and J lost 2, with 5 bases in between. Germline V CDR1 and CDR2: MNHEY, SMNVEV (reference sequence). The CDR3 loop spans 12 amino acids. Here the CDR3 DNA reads TGTGCCAGCAGTAGCATCACAGATACGCAGTATTTT. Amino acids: CASSSITDTQYF.

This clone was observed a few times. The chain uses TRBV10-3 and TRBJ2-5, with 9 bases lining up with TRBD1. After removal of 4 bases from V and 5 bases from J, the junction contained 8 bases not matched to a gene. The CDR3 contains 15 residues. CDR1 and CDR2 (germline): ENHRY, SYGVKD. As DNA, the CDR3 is TGTGCCATCAGTGCGGGACAGGGAGCGGTGGAGACCCAGTACTTC. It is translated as CAISAGQGAVETQYF.

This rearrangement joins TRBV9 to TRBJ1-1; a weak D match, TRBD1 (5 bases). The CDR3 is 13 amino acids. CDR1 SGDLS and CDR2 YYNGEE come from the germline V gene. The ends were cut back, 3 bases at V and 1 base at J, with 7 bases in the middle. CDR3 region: CASSATGNTEAFF. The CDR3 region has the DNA TGTGCCAGCAGCGCTACAGGGAACACTGAAGCTTTCTTT.

The CDR3, as DNA: TGTGCCAGTAGTGCCAGCGGGACACGCAATGGCTACACCTTC. Its protein product is CASSASGTRNGYTF. The chain links TRBV19 to TRBJ1-2; a possible D gene is TRBD1 (6 bases). The germline V gene encodes CDR1 LNHDA and CDR2 SQIVND (reference sequence). The ends were cut back, 5 bases at V and 6 bases at J, with 16 bases in the middle. The CDR3 runs to 14 residues.

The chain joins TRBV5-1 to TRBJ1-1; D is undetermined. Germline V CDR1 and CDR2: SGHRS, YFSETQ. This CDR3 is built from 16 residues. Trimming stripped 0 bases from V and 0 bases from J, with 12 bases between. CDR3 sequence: CASSLGSGPMNTEAFF. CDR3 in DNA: TGCGCCAGCAGCTTGGGTTCCGGACCGATGAACACTGAAGCTTTCTTT.

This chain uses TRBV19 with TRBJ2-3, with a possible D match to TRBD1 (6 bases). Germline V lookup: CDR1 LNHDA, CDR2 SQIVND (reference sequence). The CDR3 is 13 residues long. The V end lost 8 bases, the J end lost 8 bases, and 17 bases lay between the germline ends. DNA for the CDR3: TGTGCCAGTTCTCAGGGGAGAGGTGGTACGCAGTATTTT. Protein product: CASSQGRGGTQYF.

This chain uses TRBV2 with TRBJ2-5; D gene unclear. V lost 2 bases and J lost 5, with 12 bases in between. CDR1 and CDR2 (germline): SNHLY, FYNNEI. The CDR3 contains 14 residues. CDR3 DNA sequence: TGTGCCAGCAGTGAAAGCCCCCCCGGGGAGACCCAGTACTTC. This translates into CASSESPPGETQYF.

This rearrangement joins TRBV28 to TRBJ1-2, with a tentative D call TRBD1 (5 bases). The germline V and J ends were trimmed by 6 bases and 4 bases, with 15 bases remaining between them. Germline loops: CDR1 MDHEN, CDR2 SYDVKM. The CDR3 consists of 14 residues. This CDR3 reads CASSERGTGYGYTF. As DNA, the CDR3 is TGTGCCAGCAGCGAAAGAGGGACGGGCTATGGCTACACCTTC.

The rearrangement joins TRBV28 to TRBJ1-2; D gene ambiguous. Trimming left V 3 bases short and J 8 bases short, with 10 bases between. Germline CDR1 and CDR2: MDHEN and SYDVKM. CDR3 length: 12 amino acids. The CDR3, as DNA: TGTGCCAGCAGTTTTCAGGCTGGAGGCTACACCTTC. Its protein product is CASSFQAGGYTF.

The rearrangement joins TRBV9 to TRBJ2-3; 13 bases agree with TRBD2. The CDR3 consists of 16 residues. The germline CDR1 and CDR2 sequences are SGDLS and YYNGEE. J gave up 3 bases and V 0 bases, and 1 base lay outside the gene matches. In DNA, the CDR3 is TGTGCCAGCAGCGTAGGACTAGCGGGGGGAACAGATACGCAGTATTTT. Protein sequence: CASSVGLAGGTDTQYF.

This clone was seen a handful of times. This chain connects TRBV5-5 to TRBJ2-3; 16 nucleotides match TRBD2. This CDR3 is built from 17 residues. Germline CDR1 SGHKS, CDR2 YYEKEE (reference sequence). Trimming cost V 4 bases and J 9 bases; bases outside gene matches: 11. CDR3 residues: CASSADGTSGGAGTQYF. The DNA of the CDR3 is TGTGCCAGCAGCGCTGACGGGACTAGCGGGGGGGCAGGGACGCAGTATTTT.

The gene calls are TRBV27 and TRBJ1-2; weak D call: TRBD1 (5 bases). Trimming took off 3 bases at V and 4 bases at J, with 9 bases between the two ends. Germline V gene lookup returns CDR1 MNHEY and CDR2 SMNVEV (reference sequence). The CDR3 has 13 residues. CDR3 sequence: CASSLGRAYGYTF. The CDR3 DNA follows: TGTGCCAGCAGTTTGGGCAGGGCCTATGGCTACACCTTC.

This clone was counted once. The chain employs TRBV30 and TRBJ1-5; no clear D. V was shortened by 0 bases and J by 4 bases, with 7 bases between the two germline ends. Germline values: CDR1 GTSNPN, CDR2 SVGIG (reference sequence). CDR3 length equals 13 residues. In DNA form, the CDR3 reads TGTGCCTGGAGTGTAAGCGGGAATCAGCCCCAGCATTTT. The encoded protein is CAWSVSGNQPQHF.

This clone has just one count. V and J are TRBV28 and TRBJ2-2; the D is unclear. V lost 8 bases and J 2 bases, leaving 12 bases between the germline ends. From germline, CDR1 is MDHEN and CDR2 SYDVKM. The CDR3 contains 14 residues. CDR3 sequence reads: CASLQYDNTGELFF. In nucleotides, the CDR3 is TGTGCCAGCCTACAATATGACAACACCGGGGAGCTGTTTTTT.

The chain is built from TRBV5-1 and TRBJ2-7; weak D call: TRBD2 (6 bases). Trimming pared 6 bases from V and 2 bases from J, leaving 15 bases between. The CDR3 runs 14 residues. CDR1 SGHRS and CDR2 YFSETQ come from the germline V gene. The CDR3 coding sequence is TGCGCCAGCAACCCTGGCGGGACCCCCTACGAGCAGTACTTC. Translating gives CASNPGGTPYEQYF.

CDR3 bases: TGTGCCAGCAGCTCCCCTTTGGGCACTGAAGCTTTCTTT. Protein sequence: CASSSPLGTEAFF. The gene calls are TRBV7-2 and TRBJ1-1, with no clear D. Germline values: CDR1 SGHTA, CDR2 FQGNSA. V shed 4 bases and J shed 4 bases, with 10 bases lying between them. The CDR3 is made up of 13 amino acids.

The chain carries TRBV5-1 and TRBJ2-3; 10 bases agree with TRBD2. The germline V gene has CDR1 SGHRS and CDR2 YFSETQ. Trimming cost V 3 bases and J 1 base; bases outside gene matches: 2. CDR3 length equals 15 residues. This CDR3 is CASSWLAGGTDTQYF. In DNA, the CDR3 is TGCGCCAGCAGCTGGCTAGCGGGGGGCACAGATACGCAGTATTTT.

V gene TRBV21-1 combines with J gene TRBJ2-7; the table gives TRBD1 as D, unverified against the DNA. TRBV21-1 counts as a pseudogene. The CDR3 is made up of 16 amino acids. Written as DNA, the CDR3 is TGTGCCAGCACCCTCACCATCGCTGAAAACACCTACGAGCAGTACTTC. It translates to CASTLTIAENTYEQYF.

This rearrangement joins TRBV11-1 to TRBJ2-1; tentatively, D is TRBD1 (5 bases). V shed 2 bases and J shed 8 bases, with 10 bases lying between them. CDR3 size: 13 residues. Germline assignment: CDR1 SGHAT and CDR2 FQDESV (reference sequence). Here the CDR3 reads CASSLRRGDEQFF. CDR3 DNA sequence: TGTGCCAGCAGCTTACGAAGGGGCGATGAGCAGTTCTTC.

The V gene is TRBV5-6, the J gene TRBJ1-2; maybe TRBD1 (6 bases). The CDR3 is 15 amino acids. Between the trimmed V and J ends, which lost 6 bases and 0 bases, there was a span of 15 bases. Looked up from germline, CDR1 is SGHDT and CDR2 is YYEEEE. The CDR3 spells CASNTGTTSNYGYTF. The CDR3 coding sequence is TGTGCCAGCAACACCGGGACAACGTCTAACTATGGCTACACCTTC. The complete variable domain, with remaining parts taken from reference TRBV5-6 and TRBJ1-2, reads DAGVTQSPTHLIKTRGQQVTLRCSPKSGHDTVSWYQQALGQGPQFIFQYYEEEERQRGNFPDRFSGHQFPNYSSELNVNALLLGDSALYLCASNTGTTSNYGYTFGSGTRLTVV.

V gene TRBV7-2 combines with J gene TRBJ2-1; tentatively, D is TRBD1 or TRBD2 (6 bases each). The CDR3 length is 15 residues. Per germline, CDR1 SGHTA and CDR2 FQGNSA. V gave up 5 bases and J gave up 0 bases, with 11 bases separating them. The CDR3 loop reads CASSPGGPSYNEQFF. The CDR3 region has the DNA TGTGCCAGCAGCCCCGGGGGCCCCTCCTACAATGAGCAGTTCTTC. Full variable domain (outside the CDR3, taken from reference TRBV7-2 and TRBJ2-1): GAGVSQSPSNKVTEKGKDVELRCDPISGHTALYWYRQSLGQGLEFLIYFQGNSAPDKSGLPSDRFSAERTGGSVSTLTIQRTQQEDSAVYLCASSPGGPSYNEQFFGPGTRLTVL.